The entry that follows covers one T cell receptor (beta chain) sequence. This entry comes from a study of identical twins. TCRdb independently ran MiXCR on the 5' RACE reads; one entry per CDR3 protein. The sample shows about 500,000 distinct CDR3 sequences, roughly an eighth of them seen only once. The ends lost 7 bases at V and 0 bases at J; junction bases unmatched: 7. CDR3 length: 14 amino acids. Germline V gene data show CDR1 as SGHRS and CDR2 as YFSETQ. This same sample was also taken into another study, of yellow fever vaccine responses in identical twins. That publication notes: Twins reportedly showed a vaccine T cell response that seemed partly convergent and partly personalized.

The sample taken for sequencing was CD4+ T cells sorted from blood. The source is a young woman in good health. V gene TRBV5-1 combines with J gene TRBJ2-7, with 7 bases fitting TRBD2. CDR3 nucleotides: TGCGCCAGCGGCGTAGCGGGTAACTCCTACGAGCAGTACTTC. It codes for CASGVAGNSYEQYF.